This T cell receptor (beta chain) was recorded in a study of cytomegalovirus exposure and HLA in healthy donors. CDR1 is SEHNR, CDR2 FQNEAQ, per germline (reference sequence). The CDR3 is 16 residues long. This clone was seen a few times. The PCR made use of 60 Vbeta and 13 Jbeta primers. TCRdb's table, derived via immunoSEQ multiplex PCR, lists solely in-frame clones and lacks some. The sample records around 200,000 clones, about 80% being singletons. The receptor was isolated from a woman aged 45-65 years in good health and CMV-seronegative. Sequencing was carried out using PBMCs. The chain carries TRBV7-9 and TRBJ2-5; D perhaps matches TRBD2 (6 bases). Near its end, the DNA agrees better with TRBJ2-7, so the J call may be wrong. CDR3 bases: TGTGCCAGCAGCCTCCTGGGGGGACGGTCGGACTACGAGCAGTACTTC. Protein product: CASSLLGGRSDYEQYF.